The next 26 T cell receptor beta chains were all read from a single sample in a study of blood T cell repertoires in COVID-19. Clones were read by immunoSEQ multiplex PCR, and TCRdb kept only the in-frame ones, dropping some. Here the sample spans about 50,000 clones, roughly 90% being singletons. Sequenced material: peripheral blood. Every receptor here comes from a human donor in a cohort sampled during active COVID-19.

The chain uses TRBV18 and TRBJ2-7; TRBD1 is a possible D gene (5 bases). The CDR3 consists of 13 residues. The ends were cut back, 3 bases at V and 1 base at J, with 7 bases in the middle. From germline, CDR1 is KGHSH and CDR2 LQKENI. CDR3 amino acids: CASSPQGSYEQYF. For the CDR3, the DNA is TGTGCCAGCTCACCTCAGGGATCCTACGAGCAGTACTTC.

The CDR3 DNA follows: TGTGCCAGTAGTCGGACTAGCGGGGGCCAAGAGACCCAGTACTTC. As protein: CASSRTSGGQETQYF. This chain connects TRBV19 to TRBJ2-5; TRBD2 matches at 13 bases. The CDR3 is 15 amino acids. Losses at the gene ends were 5 bases for V and 1 base for J; bases not matched to a gene: 1. Germline lookup yields CDR1 LNHDA and CDR2 SQIVND (reference sequence).

V is TRBV5-4 and J is TRBJ1-5; possibly TRBD1 for D (5 bases). Germline CDR1 SGHNT, CDR2 YYREEE (reference sequence). This CDR3 comprises 16 residues. With 3 bases removed from V and 3 bases from J, the gap between germline ends came to 16 bases. CDR3 loop: CASSWGGDSYNQPQHF. CDR3 nucleotides: TGTGCCAGCAGCTGGGGGGGGGACTCCTACAATCAGCCCCAGCATTTT.

V gene TRBV7-9 combines with J gene TRBJ2-2, with TRBD2 as a possible D gene (6 bases). Germline V lookup: CDR1 SEHNR, CDR2 FQNEAQ (reference sequence). This CDR3 comprises 13 residues. V gave up 5 bases and J gave up 5 bases, with 9 bases separating them. The CDR3 is CASSRGGTGELFF. The CDR3 region has the DNA TGTGCCAGCAGCCGAGGAGGGACCGGGGAGCTGTTTTTT.

The chain has TRBV28 and TRBJ2-7, with 7 nucleotides matching TRBD1. V trimming: 8 bases; J trimming: 1 base; junction bases outside the gene matches: 11. CDR1 MDHEN and CDR2 SYDVKM come from the germline V gene. This CDR3 comprises 15 residues. The CDR3 here is CASRPYRGRSYEQYF. The CDR3 DNA reads TGTGCCAGCCGACCTTACAGGGGACGTTCCTACGAGCAGTACTTC.

This rearrangement joins TRBV4-3 to TRBJ1-1; D not resolved. CDR3 length: 15 amino acids. Germline assignment: CDR1 LGHNA and CDR2 YSLEER. V was cut by 4 bases and J by 1 base, with 13 bases left in between. CDR3 in DNA: TGCGCCAGCAGCCTTAGCGGACGGGCGAACACTGAAGCTTTCTTT. Amino acid sequence: CASSLSGRANTEAFF.

The J gene is TRBJ1-2, the V gene TRBV2, with unresolved D. This CDR3 region has 16 residues. Between the trimmed V and J ends, which lost 4 bases and 5 bases, there was a span of 20 bases. Germline assignment: CDR1 SNHLY and CDR2 FYNNEI. The CDR3 nucleotides are TGTGCCAGCAGTGCTGGAGTAATCCAAAAGCCATATGGCTACACCTTC. Translation: CASSAGVIQKPYGYTF.

The chain couples TRBV4-3 to TRBJ2-6; no clear D. CDR3 length: 16 amino acids. With 2 bases removed from V and 0 bases from J, the gap between germline ends came to 8 bases. The V gene's germline CDR1 is LGHNA and CDR2 YSLEER. CDR3 in DNA: TGCGCCAGCAGCCAAAAACCGGGCTCTGGGGCCAACGTCCTGACTTTC. Translation gives CASSQKPGSGANVLTF.

J is TRBJ2-5 and V is TRBV30; 15 bases are shared with TRBD2. V gave up 0 bases and J gave up 3 bases; unmatched junction bases: 11. The CDR3 sequence is 19 residues long. The germline CDR1 and CDR2 sequences are GTSNPN and SVGIG (reference sequence). The CDR3 loop is CAWSVPAGLAGGLEETQYF. The CDR3 nucleotides are TGTGCCTGGAGTGTACCGGCGGGACTAGCGGGAGGATTAGAAGAGACCCAGTACTTC.

This clone has just one count. This chain connects TRBV7-3 to TRBJ2-1, with 10 bases that match TRBD2. The germline V gene encodes CDR1 SGHTA and CDR2 FQGTGA. The CDR3 contains 16 residues. Unmatched junction bases numbered 11, after V lost 5 bases and J lost 7 bases. This CDR3 reads CASSDYLAGGGNEQFF. CDR3 bases: TGTGCCAGCAGCGATTACTTAGCGGGAGGTGGAAATGAGCAGTTCTTC.

The CDR3 loop reads CASSPDRSYNSPLHF. Here the CDR3 DNA reads TGTGCCAGCAGCCCGGACAGAAGCTATAATTCACCCCTCCACTTT. V gene TRBV2 combines with J gene TRBJ1-6; a weak D match, TRBD1 (6 bases). Germline loops: CDR1 SNHLY, CDR2 FYNNEI. CDR3 size: 15 residues. V was cut by 6 bases and J by 3 bases, with 12 bases left in between.

V is TRBV4-2 and J is TRBJ1-5; TRBD1 matches at 11 bases. The CDR3 has 18 residues. Germline lookup yields CDR1 LGHNA and CDR2 YNFKEQ. V lost 4 bases, J lost 0 bases, and 8 bases stayed unmatched. The CDR3 loop is CASSRGQGDLYSNQPQHF. The CDR3 coding sequence is TGTGCCAGCAGCCGGGGACAGGGGGACCTTTATAGCAATCAGCCCCAGCATTTT.

The table lists this clone with a count of one. This rearrangement joins TRBV4-2 to TRBJ1-1, with 12 bases identical to TRBD1. The CDR3 is 15 residues long. Germline values: CDR1 LGHNA, CDR2 YNFKEQ. V lost 3 bases to trimming and J lost 1 base; unmatched junction nucleotides: 0. The CDR3 region has the DNA TGTGCCAGCAGCCAGGGACAGGGGGCGAACACTGAAGCTTTCTTT. Translating it yields CASSQGQGANTEAFF.

This chain connects TRBV6-1 to TRBJ2-1, with D unresolved. The CDR3 loop spans 14 amino acids. V dropped 3 bases and J dropped 0 bases, with 6 bases sitting between them. Germline assignment: CDR1 MNHNS and CDR2 SASEGT. Here the CDR3 reads CASSELSSYNEQFF. Written as DNA, the CDR3 is TGTGCCAGCAGTGAGCTGAGCTCCTACAATGAGCAGTTCTTC.

This clone was detected once. This chain uses TRBV5-1 with TRBJ2-1, with TRBD2 matching over 11 bases. The CDR3 sequence is 18 residues long. Trimming at V came to 0 bases and at J to 4 bases, leaving 9 bases not matched to a gene. Germline lookup yields CDR1 SGHRS and CDR2 YFSETQ. CDR3 region: CASSLAIAGGPSYNEQFF. The CDR3 coding sequence is TGCGCCAGCAGCTTGGCCATAGCGGGGGGGCCTTCTTACAATGAGCAGTTCTTC.

This chain connects TRBV19 to TRBJ2-3; 10 bases match TRBD2. CDR3 length: 15 amino acids. V shed 5 bases, J shed 2 bases, and the junction held 4 bases outside the gene matches. Germline-derived CDR1 and CDR2 are LNHDA and SQIVND (reference sequence). Here the CDR3 reads CASSSAGGPTDTQYF. The CDR3 DNA reads as TGTGCCAGTAGTTCAGCGGGGGGGCCCACAGATACGCAGTATTTT.

In this sample, this clone turned up a few times. V gene TRBV5-4 combines with J gene TRBJ2-2; TRBD2 matches 7 bases. The V gene end was trimmed by 3 bases and the J gene end by 6 bases; junction bases not matched to a gene: 14. The germline V gene encodes CDR1 SGHNT and CDR2 YYREEE (reference sequence). This CDR3 has 17 amino acids. The CDR3 spells CASSSNPGRGEAGELFF. CDR3 sequence (DNA): TGTGCCAGCAGCTCGAATCCAGGTCGGGGGGAAGCCGGGGAGCTGTTTTTT.

This rearrangement joins TRBV6-5 to TRBJ2-3; a weak D match, TRBD1 (6 bases). Germline loops: CDR1 MNHEY, CDR2 SVGAGI. CDR3 length: 14 residues. V was clipped by 11 bases and J by 0 bases, with 15 bases between them. This CDR3 reads CASQGPTSTDTQYF. The CDR3 DNA reads as TGTGCCTCACAGGGACCTACTAGCACAGATACGCAGTATTTT.

The chain links TRBV11-2 to TRBJ2-1; TRBD2 matches at 13 bases. CDR1 and CDR2 (germline): SGHAT, FQNNGV. V lost 4 bases to trimming and J lost 4 bases; unmatched junction nucleotides: 10. The length of the CDR3 is 18 residues. This CDR3 is CASSSEPGLAGRYNEQFF. The CDR3 coding sequence is TGTGCCAGCAGCTCCGAACCGGGACTAGCGGGGCGGTACAATGAGCAGTTCTTC.

J is TRBJ1-5 and V is TRBV19; no definite D call. V dropped 1 base and J dropped 7 bases, with 11 bases sitting between them. CDR3 length equals 14 residues. Germline V gene lookup returns CDR1 LNHDA and CDR2 SQIVND (reference sequence). CDR3 in amino acids: CASSIAEVGQPQHF. The CDR3 coding sequence is TGTGCCAGTAGTATAGCGGAGGTAGGACAGCCCCAGCATTTT.

The chain couples TRBV3-1 (or the pseudogene TRBV3-2) to TRBJ1-1; D remains ambiguous. Looked up from germline, CDR1 is LGHDT and CDR2 is YNNKEL (reference sequence). The ends were cut back, 4 bases at V and 5 bases at J, with 17 bases in the middle. The CDR3 runs 15 residues. CDR3 protein: CASSRLSTRTTEAFF. The CDR3 nucleotides are TGTGCCAGCAGCCGATTATCTACTCGAACGACTGAAGCTTTCTTT.

The table lists this clone with a count of one. The chain employs TRBV21-1 and TRBJ1-3; TRBD1, the table's D call, lacks a check against the DNA. TRBV21-1 is shown as a pseudogene. The CDR3 length is 16 residues. CDR3 residues: CASSKDPDRFGNTIYF. The CDR3 DNA sequence: TGTGCCAGCAGCAAAGACCCGGACAGATTCGGAAACACCATATATTTT.

This clone came up once. The rearrangement uses TRBV9 and TRBJ2-3; a weak D match, TRBD1 (6 bases). The CDR3 spans 12 residues. V was clipped by 5 bases and J by 11 bases, with 15 bases between them. Germline CDR1 and CDR2: SGDLS and YYNGEE. Here the CDR3 DNA reads TGTGCCAGCAGTACAACAGGGTTGGGGCAGTATTTT. This sequence encodes CASSTTGLGQYF.

The rearrangement links TRBV19 to TRBJ2-7; 9 bases agree with TRBD1. Germline values: CDR1 LNHDA, CDR2 SQIVND (reference sequence). V shed 5 bases and J 3 bases; nucleotides not matched to a gene: 8. This CDR3 has 15 residues. The CDR3 DNA sequence: TGTGCCAGTAGTTCACCGGGACAGGGAGGCTACGAGCAGTACTTC. This encodes CASSSPGQGGYEQYF.

This clone appeared once. The V and J genes are TRBV6-5 and TRBJ2-1; D might be TRBD2 (6 bases). V lost 4 bases and J 8 bases, leaving 6 bases between the germline ends. The CDR3 sequence is 11 residues long. CDR1 is MNHEY, CDR2 SVGAGI, per germline. DNA of the CDR3: TGTGCCAGCAGTTGGGGGGATGAGCAGTTCTTC. This encodes CASSWGDEQFF.

V usage is TRBV5-1 and J usage is TRBJ1-4; D is ambiguous. The ends were cut back, 4 bases at V and 5 bases at J, with 15 bases in the middle. The germline gives CDR1 SGHRS, CDR2 YFSETQ. The CDR3 loop spans 15 amino acids. In DNA form, the CDR3 reads TGCGCCAGCAGCCCCTTGGTTGGCAAAAATGAAAAACTGTTTTTT. It specifies CASSPLVGKNEKLFF.